This TCR beta chain was sequenced during a study of blood T cells in healthy people across ages. General observations from the study: Age showed a roughly linear inverse relationship with TCR beta diversity per million T cells.

CDR1 is LGHDT, CDR2 YNNKEL, per germline (reference sequence). Trimming removed 1 base from V and 3 bases from J, with 9 bases in between. The CDR3 contains 14 residues. This clonotype was detected a few times. What it recognizes is unknown. Combining a sample-barcoded 5' primer with a J-beta primer mix, a second PCR ran for about 6 to 12 cycles. TCRdb processed the 5' RACE reads anew with MiXCR; each CDR3 protein has one entry. The table shows some 1.6 million distinct CDR3 sequences, with about 35% occurring only once. The genes are TRBV3-1 and TRBJ2-5; D is unclear. This TCR came from a woman younger than 45 in good health. The sample consisted of blood. The CDR3 loop reads CASSQGWAKETQYF. The CDR3 DNA reads TGTGCCAGCAGCCAAGGGTGGGCTAAAGAGACCCAGTACTTC.